Below are 13 T cell receptor beta chains sequenced from a single sample in a study of early stage breast cancer tumors. The data were produced by immunoSEQ multiplex PCR, yet TCRdb's version contains in-frame clones alone and is incomplete. The data hold under 45,000 clones, with approximately 72% observed a single time. Sequenced material: blood. The source of these receptors is a person in their fifties with breast cancer.

This clone was observed a handful of times. The chain has TRBV29-1 and TRBJ1-1; no reliable D call. Germline values: CDR1 SQVTM, CDR2 ANQGSEA. V was shortened by 7 bases and J by 5 bases, with 14 bases between the two germline ends. The CDR3 is 12 amino acids. Here the CDR3 reads CSAGELGTEAFF. The CDR3 nucleotides are TGCAGCGCTGGGGAGCTGGGGACTGAAGCTTTCTTT.

This clone showed up just a few times. The chain joins TRBV19 to TRBJ1-5; 7 bases match TRBD1. The CDR3 loop spans 16 amino acids. The trim removed 6 bases at V and 4 bases at J, leaving 12 bases unmatched. Germline V gene sequence: CDR1 LNHDA, CDR2 SQIVND (reference sequence). CDR3 sequence reads: CASRLSRTGWNQPQHF. CDR3 nucleotides: TGTGCCAGTAGACTCTCCCGGACAGGCTGGAATCAGCCCCAGCATTTT.

V usage is TRBV11-2 and J usage is TRBJ2-5; TRBD2 might be the D (6 bases). CDR1 is SGHAT, CDR2 FQNNGV, per germline. V was clipped by 7 bases and J by 2 bases, with 20 bases between them. The CDR3 totals 16 residues. In DNA, the CDR3 is TGTGCCAGCACTCTGACGTATAGCGGCTTTCAAGAGACCCAGTACTTC. Amino acids: CASTLTYSGFQETQYF.

This chain joins TRBV28 and TRBJ2-5; TRBD1 might be the D (6 bases). CDR1 is MDHEN, CDR2 SYDVKM, per germline. Trimming removed 7 bases at V and 1 base at J, with 10 bases between. The CDR3 totals 13 residues. This CDR3 reads CASTPGAQETQYF. CDR3 DNA sequence: TGTGCCAGCACACCAGGGGCCCAAGAGACCCAGTACTTC.

The chain joins TRBV30 to TRBJ1-1, with TRBD1 matching over 7 bases. This CDR3 is built from 17 residues. The germline gives CDR1 GTSNPN, CDR2 SVGIG (reference sequence). The ends lost 0 bases at V and 1 base at J; junction bases unmatched: 11. The DNA of the CDR3 is TGTGCCTGGAGTGTACGGAGGGGGCTGGGTGGGAACACTGAAGCTTTCTTT. Its protein product is CAWSVRRGLGGNTEAFF.

This clone was observed a handful of times. J is TRBJ1-1 and V is TRBV19; no clear D gene. CDR3 length equals 15 residues. CDR1 and CDR2 (germline): LNHDA, SQIVND (reference sequence). V was cut by 3 bases and J by 4 bases, with 15 bases left in between. The CDR3 loop is CASSIGQVGGTEAFF. For the CDR3, the DNA is TGTGCCAGTAGTATCGGGCAGGTGGGAGGCACTGAAGCTTTCTTT.

The chain joins TRBV5-1 to TRBJ1-1; a weak D match, TRBD1 (5 bases). The CDR3 loop spans 14 amino acids. V was clipped by 1 base and J by 0 bases, with 7 bases between them. Germline CDR1 is SGHRS and CDR2 is YFSETQ. In DNA, the CDR3 is TGCGCCAGCAGCTTGAGGGGCCTGAACACTGAAGCTTTCTTT. Translating it yields CASSLRGLNTEAFF.

This sequence joins TRBV19 and TRBJ2-1; D gene uncertain. The CDR3 has 12 amino acids. The V gene's germline CDR1 is LNHDA and CDR2 SQIVND (reference sequence). V lost 4 bases to trimming and J lost 9 bases, with 10 bases between them. The CDR3 DNA reads as TGTGCCAGTAGTAAGACTGGCACTGAGCAGTTCTTC. It is translated as CASSKTGTEQFF.

The chain uses TRBV7-6 and TRBJ2-3; D gene uncertain. Germline V gene lookup returns CDR1 SGHVS and CDR2 FNYEAQ. V was clipped by 5 bases and J by 3 bases, with 15 bases between them. The CDR3 covers 15 residues. CDR3 in amino acids: CASSLSMGQTDTQYF. The CDR3 nucleotides are TGTGCCAGCAGCCTCAGTATGGGCCAAACAGATACGCAGTATTTT. Looking up the rest from reference TRBV7-6 and TRBJ2-3 gives the full variable domain: GAGVSQSPRYKVTKRGQDVALRCDPISGHVSLYWYRQALGQGPEFLTYFNYEAQQDKSGLPNDRFSAERPEGSISTLTIQRTEQRDSAMYRCASSLSMGQTDTQYFGPGTRLTVL.

V usage is TRBV7-8 and J usage is TRBJ1-5, with 12 bases identical to TRBD1. Trimming removed 5 bases from V and 7 bases from J; junction bases left unmatched: 9. The germline V gene has CDR1 SGHVS and CDR2 FQNEAQ. This CDR3 has 16 residues. CDR3 in amino acids: CASSGPGQGAGQPQHF. The CDR3, as DNA: TGTGCCAGCAGCGGACCGGGACAGGGGGCCGGGCAGCCCCAGCATTTT.

As concerns this clone: Other DNA sequences in the same sample also yield this CDR3. V gene TRBV28 combines with J gene TRBJ2-7, with D perhaps TRBD2 (6 bases). Trimming removed 6 bases from V and 3 bases from J, with 15 bases in between. Germline assignment: CDR1 MDHEN and CDR2 SYDVKM. This CDR3 is built from 14 residues. In DNA, the CDR3 is TGTGCCAGCAGCCGGACCGGGAGTGGCTACGAGCAGTACTTC. Encoded protein: CASSRTGSGYEQYF.

The chain has TRBV9 and TRBJ2-2; 9 bases match TRBD1. J gave up 3 bases and V 4 bases, and 7 bases lay outside the gene matches. The CDR3 runs to 16 residues. Germline CDR1 reads SGDLS; CDR2 reads YYNGEE. CDR3 amino acids: CASSRGTGLDTGELFF. The CDR3 DNA reads TGTGCCAGCAGCCGCGGGACAGGGTTAGACACCGGGGAGCTGTTTTTT.

The chain employs TRBV13 and TRBJ2-5; 10 positions match TRBD1. V was clipped by 7 bases and J by 4 bases; unmatched bases: 6. Germline V gene sequence: CDR1 PRHDT, CDR2 FYEKMQ (reference sequence). The CDR3 length is 14 residues. The CDR3 sequence: CASNLGDRGETQYF. Written as DNA, the CDR3 is TGTGCCAGCAACCTAGGGGACAGGGGAGAGACCCAGTACTTC.